The 26 T cell receptor beta chains presented below share a single source sample, sequenced in a study of T cells in Graves' hyperthyroidism and ophthalmopathy. Using RNA transcripts as the source, TCR beta CDR3 regions were amplified. The HTBI primer set served for first-round RT-PCR of the TCR CDR3. TCRdb itself ran the multiplex PCR reads through MiXCR, one entry per CDR3 protein. Of approximately 500,000 distinct CDR3 sequences listed, just over 45% are singletons. The sequenced sample was peripheral blood or thyroid tissue (not recorded which). The source of these receptors is a woman between 18 and 29 years old with Graves' hyperthyroidism.

The chain has TRBV20-1 and TRBJ2-7, with D perhaps TRBD2 (5 bases). In germline, CDR1 is DFQATT, CDR2 SNEGSKA (reference sequence). V lost 5 bases, J lost 6 bases, and 11 bases lay in between. The CDR3 has 11 residues. The CDR3 DNA reads as TGCAGTGCTCGTGGCGGGCCCGAGCAGTACTTC. Encoded protein: CSARGGPEQYF.

The V and J genes are TRBV6-1 and TRBJ2-7; TRBD2 aligns across 8 bases. The length of the CDR3 is 15 residues. Trimming cost V 9 bases and J 3 bases; bases outside gene matches: 13. Germline loops: CDR1 MNHNS, CDR2 SASEGT. The DNA of the CDR3 is TGTGCCAGTCAATCCAATAGCGGGACAATCTACGAGCAGTACTTC. This codes for CASQSNSGTIYEQYF.

This clonotype was found many times. V gene TRBV9 combines with J gene TRBJ2-7, with 10 bases identical to TRBD2. The V segment lost 4 bases and the J segment 1 base; nucleotides outside the gene matches: 2. Germline CDR1 and CDR2: SGDLS and YYNGEE. The CDR3 is 14 amino acids. The CDR3 region has the DNA TGTGCCAGCAGCCAACTAGCGGGATCCTACGAGCAGTACTTC. This codes for CASSQLAGSYEQYF.

The chain has TRBV10-2 and TRBJ2-7; TRBD2 is a possible D gene (5 bases). The DNA matches TRBJ2-1 better at its end, which makes the J call doubtful. The CDR3 is 14 amino acids. Germline values: CDR1 WSHSY, CDR2 SAAADI. CDR3 DNA sequence: TGCGCCAGCAGTGAATGGACTGACTACAATGAGCAGTTCTTC. Translating it yields CASSEWTDYNEQFF.

This clonotype was observed at least ten times. The rearrangement uses TRBV7-3 and TRBJ1-1; 8 positions match TRBD1. J lost 4 bases, V lost 5 bases, and 6 bases had no gene match. CDR3 size: 14 residues. Germline V gives CDR1 SGHTA, CDR2 FQGTGA. For the CDR3, the DNA is TGTGCCAGCAGCCAAGGACAGGGCAGCACTGAAGCTTTCTTT. Translation gives CASSQGQGSTEAFF.

V is TRBV29-1 and J is TRBJ1-1; D unclear. CDR3 length: 12 amino acids. CDR1 SQVTM and CDR2 ANQGSEA come from the germline V gene. V was trimmed by 6 bases and J by 0 bases, leaving 8 bases between them. Written as DNA, the CDR3 is TGCAGCGTAGGCAACTTGAACACTGAAGCTTTCTTT. Protein product: CSVGNLNTEAFF. The variable domain in full, with the rest retrieved from reference TRBV29-1 and TRBJ1-1, is SAVISQKPSRDICQRGTSLTIQCQVDSQVTMMFWYRQQPGQSLTLIATANQGSEATYESGFVIDKFPISRPNLTFSTLTVSNMSPEDSSIYLCSVGNLNTEAFFGQGTRLTVV.

This clonotype was picked up a small number of times. The rearrangement joins TRBV5-1 to TRBJ2-3, with 8 positions matching TRBD2. This CDR3 contains 15 residues. V gave up 3 bases and J gave up 2 bases; unmatched junction bases: 5. Germline loops: CDR1 SGHRS, CDR2 YFSETQ. DNA of the CDR3: TGCGCCAGCAGCTCGCCGGGACTAGACACAGATACGCAGTATTTT. As protein: CASSSPGLDTDTQYF.

This clonotype was seen ten or more times. The chain couples TRBV27 to TRBJ2-7; perhaps TRBD2 as D (6 bases). CDR1 is MNHEY and CDR2 is SMNVEV in the germline V gene (reference sequence). With 7 bases removed from V and 0 bases from J, the gap between germline ends came to 19 bases. The CDR3 is 16 residues long. The CDR3 nucleotides are TGTGCCAGCACTCGTACCGCGGGGCCAAGCTCCTACGAGCAGTACTTC. Amino acids: CASTRTAGPSSYEQYF.

V is TRBV2 and J is TRBJ2-3; D unclear. The CDR3 length is 13 residues. Germline-derived CDR1 and CDR2 are SNHLY and FYNNEI. Trimming shortened V by 1 base and J by 4 bases, and 6 bases separated the two germline ends. The CDR3 DNA reads as TGTGCCAGCAGTGAAGATCATGCAGATACGCAGTATTTT. Protein product: CASSEDHADTQYF.

The chain joins TRBV10-3 to TRBJ1-2, with D unclear. Germline lookup yields CDR1 ENHRY and CDR2 SYGVKD. The germline V and J ends were trimmed by 6 bases and 7 bases, with 12 bases remaining between them. The CDR3 consists of 12 residues. The CDR3 spells CAISDLGSGYTF. The CDR3 DNA is TGTGCCATCAGCGACCTGGGTTCTGGCTACACCTTC.

This clonotype has only a few counts. J is TRBJ2-5 and V is TRBV7-9; TRBD1 or TRBD2 may be the D gene (7 bases each). The end of the DNA is better explained by TRBJ2-4, so the J call may be wrong. Germline V gives CDR1 SEHNR, CDR2 FQNEAQ (reference sequence). This CDR3 is 13 amino acids long. CDR3 protein: CATQGGARDIQYF. As DNA, the CDR3 is TGTGCCACGCAGGGGGGGGCCAGGGACATTCAGTACTTC.

Concerning this clonotype itself: This clone may be a read error of a much larger clone one base away. V and J are TRBV12-3 or TRBV12-4 and TRBJ1-1, with D unclear. This CDR3 has 11 amino acids. The V and J ends lost 10 bases and 11 bases respectively, with 17 bases between them. The CDR3, as DNA: TGTGCCACCAGCTCCGGACCGGAGGCTTTCTTT. Protein sequence: CATSSGPEAFF.

This chain uses TRBV7-9 with TRBJ2-5, with a possible D match to TRBD2 (5 bases). Germline assignment: CDR1 SEHNR and CDR2 FQNEAQ (reference sequence). V gave up 3 bases and J gave up 5 bases, with 13 bases separating them. The CDR3 is 14 residues long. The CDR3 sequence: CASSFLGRMETQYF. The CDR3, as DNA: TGTGCCAGCAGCTTCCTAGGGAGAATGGAGACCCAGTACTTC.

This clonotype was counted many times. V usage is TRBV6-1 and J usage is TRBJ2-7; D might be TRBD2 (6 bases). There are 16 residues in the CDR3. The V end was cut by 7 bases, the J end by 5 bases, with 24 bases between. Germline V CDR1 and CDR2: MNHNS, SASEGT. This CDR3 reads CASTLLPSGLGDEQYF. The CDR3 coding sequence is TGTGCCAGCACCCTCCTCCCAAGCGGGCTAGGGGACGAGCAGTACTTC.

This sequence joins TRBV7-9 and TRBJ1-5, with a possible D match to TRBD1 (6 bases). Germline V gives CDR1 SEHNR, CDR2 FQNEAQ (reference sequence). Trimming left V 5 bases short and J 9 bases short, with 8 bases between. This CDR3 has 11 residues. CDR3 DNA sequence: TGTGCCAGCAGCCTGGACAGGCCCCAGCATTTT. The encoded protein is CASSLDRPQHF.

CDR3 DNA: TGTGCCAGCAGTCCCCGATACAGGGAGCAGTTCTTC. Amino acid sequence: CASSPRYREQFF. The chain uses TRBV2 and TRBJ2-1, with D tentatively TRBD1 (5 bases). Trimming removed 5 bases from V and 10 bases from J, with 12 bases in between. The CDR3 is 12 amino acids. Germline CDR1 and CDR2: SNHLY and FYNNEI. The full variable domain, with the rest looked up from reference TRBV2 and TRBJ2-1, is EPEVTQTPSHQVTQMGQEVILRCVPISNHLYFYWYRQILGQKVEFLVSFYNNEISEKSEIFDDQFSVERPDGSNFTLKIRSTKLEDSAMYFCASSPRYREQFFGPGTRLTVL.

This clonotype was observed at least ten times. The DNA of the CDR3 is TGTGCCAGCAGCCACGCTAACTATGGCTACACCTTC. This translates into CASSHANYGYTF. The chain couples TRBV14 to TRBJ1-2; D gene ambiguous. The CDR3 sequence is 12 residues long. CDR1 SGHDN and CDR2 FVKESK come from the germline V gene. V was cut by 3 bases and J by 0 bases, with 2 bases left in between.

This clonotype was seen only once. The chain employs TRBV24-1 and TRBJ2-1, with 14 bases that match TRBD2. The CDR3 consists of 16 residues. The V segment lost 4 bases and the J segment 7 bases; nucleotides outside the gene matches: 5. Germline values: CDR1 KGHDR, CDR2 SFDVKD. For the CDR3, the DNA is TGTGCCACCAGTGAGGGACTAGCGGGAGTTCTTAATGAGCAGTTCTTC. As protein: CATSEGLAGVLNEQFF.

This clonotype turned up a few times. The V gene is TRBV19, the J gene TRBJ2-5, with TRBD2 identical over 8 bases. The length of the CDR3 is 16 residues. Trimming at V came to 3 bases and at J to 2 bases, leaving 8 bases not matched to a gene. The V gene's germline CDR1 is LNHDA and CDR2 SQIVND (reference sequence). The CDR3 loop reads CASSIYAGGIQETQYF. The CDR3 DNA sequence: TGTGCCAGTAGTATTTATGCGGGAGGTATTCAAGAGACCCAGTACTTC.

This clonotype showed up many times. This chain connects TRBV6-5 to TRBJ1-1, with D perhaps matching TRBD1 (6 bases). This CDR3 has 13 amino acids. Germline V gene lookup returns CDR1 MNHEY and CDR2 SVGAGI. The ends were cut back, 8 bases at V and 1 base at J, with 11 bases in the middle. CDR3 nucleotide sequence: TGTGCCAGCCGGTGGGGGGCGAACACTGAAGCTTTCTTT. Translated, it gives CASRWGANTEAFF.

This clonotype has only a few counts. This rearrangement joins TRBV24-1 to TRBJ2-2, with D perhaps being TRBD1 or TRBD2 (5 bases each). The CDR3 is 14 residues long. Trimming removed 4 bases at V and 5 bases at J, with 10 bases between. In germline, CDR1 is KGHDR, CDR2 SFDVKD. Here the CDR3 reads CATSERDGTGELFF. As DNA, the CDR3 is TGTGCCACCAGTGAAAGGGACGGGACCGGGGAGCTGTTTTTT.

This clonotype was recorded many times. The chain has TRBV12-3 or TRBV12-4 and TRBJ2-7, with 10 bases aligning to TRBD2. Trimming took 5 bases from V and 0 from J; bases not matched to a gene: 4. This CDR3 is built from 15 residues. CDR3 coding DNA: TGTGCCAGCAGTCCAAGCGGGAGGGCCTCCTACGAGCAGTACTTC. Translating it yields CASSPSGRASYEQYF.

With regard to this clonotype: The junction departs from germline at one end; a sequencing error may be responsible. The chain has TRBV19 and TRBJ1-1, with 9 bases identical to TRBD1. CDR3 length: 15 amino acids. The germline V gene encodes CDR1 LNHDA and CDR2 SQIVND (reference sequence). The CDR3 coding sequence is TGTGCCGGTAGTTCCACAGGGGGCTGGAACACTGAAGCTTTCTTT. It translates to CAGSSTGGWNTEAFF.

In its sample, this clonotype was seen a few times. With a much larger clone just one base away, this may be a read error. This sequence joins TRBV10-3 and TRBJ2-7, with 14 bases aligning to TRBD2. Germline loops: CDR1 ENHRY, CDR2 SYGVKD. The CDR3 is 14 amino acids. The CDR3 nucleotides are TGTGCCATCAGGGGGACTAGCGGGAGTTACGAGCAGCACTTC. Amino acid sequence: CAIRGTSGSYEQHF.

This clonotype was detected many times. The chain couples TRBV5-6 to TRBJ1-1; TRBD1 is a possible D gene (6 bases). V lost 4 bases to trimming and J lost 5 bases, with 12 bases between them. Germline V CDR1 and CDR2: SGHDT, YYEEEE. The CDR3 extends over 13 amino acids. CDR3 sequence (DNA): TGTGCCAGCAGCCGGCGAGGGGGGACTGAAGCTTTCTTT. This codes for CASSRRGGTEAFF.

The V call is TRBV7-6, the J call TRBJ2-7; D unclear. This CDR3 contains 14 residues. The V gene lost 5 bases and the J gene lost 2 bases, with 13 bases spanning the gap. CDR1 and CDR2 from the germline V gene are SGHVS and FNYEAQ. The chain's CDR3 is CASSPPYRTYEQYF. DNA for the CDR3: TGTGCCAGCAGCCCCCCGTACAGAACCTACGAGCAGTACTTC. The full variable domain, rest sourced from reference TRBV7-6 and TRBJ2-7, is GAGVSQSPRYKVTKRGQDVALRCDPISGHVSLYWYRQALGQGPEFLTYFNYEAQQDKSGLPNDRFSAERPEGSISTLTIQRTEQRDSAMYRCASSPPYRTYEQYFGPGTRLTVT.